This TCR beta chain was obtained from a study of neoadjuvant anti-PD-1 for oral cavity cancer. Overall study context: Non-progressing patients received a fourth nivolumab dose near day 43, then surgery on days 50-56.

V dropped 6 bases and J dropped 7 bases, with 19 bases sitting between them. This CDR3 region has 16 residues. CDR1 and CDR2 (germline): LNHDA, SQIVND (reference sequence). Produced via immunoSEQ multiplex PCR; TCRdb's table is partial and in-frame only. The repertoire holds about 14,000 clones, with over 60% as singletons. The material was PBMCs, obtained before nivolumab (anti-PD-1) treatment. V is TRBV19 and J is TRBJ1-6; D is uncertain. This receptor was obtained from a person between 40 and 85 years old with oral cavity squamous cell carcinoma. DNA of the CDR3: TGTGCCAGTAGCTCCCCGCCGGGCTCCCTCAATTCACCCCTCCACTTT. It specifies CASSSPPGSLNSPLHF.